This entry concerns a single T cell receptor (beta chain). Profiling relied on immunoSEQ multiplex PCR, and the TCRdb table lists in-frame clones only, not all of them. The sample shows around 1,900,000 clones, 80% to 95% of them seen only once. CDR1 is SGHKS, CDR2 YYEKEE, per germline (reference sequence). The CDR3 covers 18 residues. V lost 3 bases and J lost 0, with 16 bases in between. Terminally differentiated effector memory CD45RA+ cells were excluded from the naive CD8 cells, which were CD45RO-negative and positively selected for CCR7. Healthy HIV-negative adults without recent acute infections or vaccinations served as donors. Nashville, Tennessee was home to all donors, who were Caucasian adults. The sample originates from a study of shared clonotypes between healthy human individuals.

The chain carries TRBV5-5 and TRBJ2-6; no firm D call. Sequencing was carried out using naive CD8+ T cells from PBMCs. The source is a man between 18 and 29 years old in good health. Some clones in this sample may be carry-over from other donors' samples. The CDR3 bases are TGTGCCAGCAGCTCCTTCGCCACAGAGTACTCTGGGGCCAACGTCCTGACTTTC. Translating it yields CASSSFATEYSGANVLTF.